These 6 T cell receptor beta chains were all obtained from the same sample, sequenced in a study of OX40 agonist ivuxolimab in advanced cancers. TCRdb's copy holds only in-frame clones and misses some; the assay was immunoSEQ multiplex PCR. The table has around 27,000 clones, roughly 84% seen once. Sequenced here: CD4+ or CD8+ T cells sorted from blood, sampled in a trial of the OX40 agonist ivuxolimab. The source is an adult with an advanced solid tumor such as melanoma, head and neck, liver or kidney cancer.

The rearrangement links TRBV29-1 to TRBJ2-4, with a weak D call TRBD1 (6 bases). Germline CDR1 SQVTM, CDR2 ANQGSEA. Between the trimmed V and J ends, which lost 5 bases and 1 base, there was a span of 9 bases. The CDR3 is made up of 13 amino acids. The CDR3 region is CSVPTGAKNIQYF. The CDR3 nucleotides read TGCAGCGTTCCCACAGGGGCCAAAAACATTCAGTACTTC.

The chain uses TRBV5-6 and TRBJ2-5; 10 bases align to TRBD2. This CDR3 is 17 amino acids long. Germline CDR1 is SGHDT and CDR2 is YYEEEE. Germline trimming cut 0 bases from V and 4 bases from J; bases unmatched to any gene: 9. The CDR3 DNA reads TGTGCCAGCAGCTTGGAAACTAGCGGGATTATTGGAGAGACCCAGTACTTC. Translation gives CASSLETSGIIGETQYF.

V is TRBV2 and J is TRBJ2-1, with 9 bases fitting TRBD2. Trimming at V came to 10 bases and at J to 4 bases, leaving 5 bases not matched to a gene. This CDR3 is built from 13 residues. The V gene's germline CDR1 is SNHLY and CDR2 FYNNEI. The CDR3 sequence is CATRLAAYNEQFF. The CDR3 bases are TGTGCCACCCGACTAGCGGCATACAATGAGCAGTTCTTC.

The chain combines TRBV2 with TRBJ2-7; 7 positions agree with TRBD1. Per germline, CDR1 SNHLY and CDR2 FYNNEI. The CDR3 spans 14 residues. Losses at the gene ends were 7 bases for V and 3 bases for J; bases not matched to a gene: 9. CDR3 bases: TGTGCCAGCATCGGCCAAGACAGGGACTACGAGCAGTACTTC. It specifies CASIGQDRDYEQYF.

The chain couples TRBV7-9 to TRBJ2-1; 9 nucleotides agree with TRBD2. There are 16 residues in the CDR3. The germline CDR1 and CDR2 sequences are SEHNR and FQNEAQ (reference sequence). With V trimmed by 5 bases and J by 5 bases, 10 bases remained unmatched. In nucleotides, the CDR3 is TGTGCCAGCAGCCCTAAGCTAGCGGGAACCCACAATGAGCAGTTCTTC. It yields the protein CASSPKLAGTHNEQFF.

Comments on this clone: The junction departs from the called germline gene at one end, perhaps through a read error. This chain uses TRBV7-7 with TRBJ2-3; 14 bases are shared with TRBD2. The germline CDR1 and CDR2 sequences are SSHAT and FNYEAQ (reference sequence). The CDR3 covers 16 residues. CDR3 amino acids: CASRVTSGRGIDTQYF. The CDR3 DNA follows: TGTGCTAGCAGAGTGACTAGCGGGAGGGGAATAGATACGCAGTATTTT.